The entry that follows covers one TCR beta chain sequence. Its target is unknown. The record originates from a study of T-cell reconstitution after alpha-beta-depleted transplantation in children. Study results and limitations: Reports say that about two months after transplant, the alpha-beta T cells came out of several hundred graft clones that had expanded. In some patients, recipient T cells and intrathymic progenitors surviving conditioning explained high day-60 diversity. T-cell counts and diversity were attributed mostly to newly produced T cells one year after transplant.

Unique molecular identifiers were incorporated into the prepared TCRbeta library. From the PCR reads, TCRdb called clonotypes with MiXCR, one entry per CDR3 protein. The sample contains around 450,000 distinct CDR3 sequences, roughly 43% of which appear only once. The CDR3 contains 13 residues. Trimming left V 5 bases short and J 8 bases short, with 15 bases between. Germline CDR1 SGHNT, CDR2 YENEEA. The rearrangement uses TRBV11-3 and TRBJ1-1; D unresolved. The sequencing here drew on PBMCs, taken before TCRalphabeta/CD19-depleted stem cell transplant. This TCR derives from a girl under 10 years old with aplastic anemia, due to receive a stem cell transplant. CDR3 residues: CASSHRAGREAFF. The DNA for the CDR3 is TGTGCCAGCAGCCATCGGGCGGGCCGCGAAGCTTTCTTT.